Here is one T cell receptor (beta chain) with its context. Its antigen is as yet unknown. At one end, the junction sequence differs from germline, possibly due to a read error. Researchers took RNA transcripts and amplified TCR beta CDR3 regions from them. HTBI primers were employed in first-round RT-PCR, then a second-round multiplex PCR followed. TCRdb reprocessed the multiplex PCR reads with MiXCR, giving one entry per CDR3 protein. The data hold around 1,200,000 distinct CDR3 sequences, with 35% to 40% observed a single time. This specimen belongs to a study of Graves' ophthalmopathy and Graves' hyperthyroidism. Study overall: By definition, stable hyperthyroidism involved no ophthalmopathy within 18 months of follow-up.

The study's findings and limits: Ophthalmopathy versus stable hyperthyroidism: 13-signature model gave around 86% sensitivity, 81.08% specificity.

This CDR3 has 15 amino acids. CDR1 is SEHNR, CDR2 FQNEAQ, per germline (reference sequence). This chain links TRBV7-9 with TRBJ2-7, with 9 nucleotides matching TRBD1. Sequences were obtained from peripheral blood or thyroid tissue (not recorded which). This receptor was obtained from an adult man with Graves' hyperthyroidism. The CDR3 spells CTSSLLGQGNYEQYF. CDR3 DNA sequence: TGCACCAGCAGCCTGTTGGGACAGGGCAACTACGAGCAGTACTTC. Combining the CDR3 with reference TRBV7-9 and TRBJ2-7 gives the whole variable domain DTGVSQNPRHKITKRGQNVTFRCDPISEHNRLYWYRQTLGQGPEFLTYFQNEAQLEKSRLLSDRFSAERPKGSFSTLEIQRTEQGDSAMYLCTSSLLGQGNYEQYFGPGTRLTVT.